This entry is about one TCR beta chain. Newly diagnosed hyperthyroidism, duration under 2 months, in patients aged 18 to 65. These data belong to a study of T cells in Graves' hyperthyroidism and ophthalmopathy. TCR beta CDR3 sequences were amplified from RNA transcripts. The HTBI primer set was used in a first-round RT-PCR of the TCR CDR3. TCRdb reprocessed the multiplex PCR reads with MiXCR, giving one entry per CDR3 protein. The sample yields over 250,000 distinct CDR3 sequences, 20% to 30% seen once. Trimming took 7 bases from V and 4 from J, leaving 16 bases between them. The V gene's germline CDR1 is DFQATT and CDR2 SNEGSKA (reference sequence). This CDR3 region has 13 residues.

The chain recombines TRBV20-1 with TRBJ1-1; D is unclear. The clonotype originates from a man in his forties with Graves' hyperthyroidism that later progressed to Graves' ophthalmopathy. Sequenced input: blood. The CDR3 sequence is CSVIRTVPTEAFF. For the CDR3, the DNA is TGCAGTGTCATCCGGACGGTACCCACTGAAGCTTTCTTT.